The 17 T cell receptor beta chains below were found in one sample sequenced in a study of T cell responses to AZD1222 COVID-19 vaccine. Only in-frame clones appear in the TCRdb table, and some are missing; sequencing was by immunoSEQ multiplex PCR. The top ten hold approximately 4.8% of the sample, which has around 160,000 clones, around 94% seen once. The specimen was peripheral blood, collected 28 days after the second AZD1222 dose. Receptors originate from an adult who received the AZD1222 COVID-19 vaccine.

This chain uses TRBV4-1 with TRBJ2-1; possibly TRBD2 for D (6 bases). Germline CDR1 and CDR2: MGHRA and YSYEKL. The CDR3 totals 15 residues. Trimming removed 1 base at V and 3 bases at J, with 10 bases between. In DNA, the CDR3 is TGCGCCAGCAGCCAAGTGGAGACTAGCTACAATGAGCAGTTCTTC. This encodes CASSQVETSYNEQFF.

V usage is TRBV28 and J usage is TRBJ1-1, with a possible D match to TRBD1 (5 bases). Trimming took 5 bases from V and 4 from J, leaving 26 bases between them. CDR3 length equals 18 residues. CDR1 and CDR2 (germline): MDHEN, SYDVKM. For the CDR3, the DNA is TGTGCCAGCAGTCCCAGGGTAGGAACTAGAAAGGGAGGCACTGAAGCTTTCTTT. Its translation is CASSPRVGTRKGGTEAFF.

The V and J genes are TRBV5-5 and TRBJ2-1, with 11 bases aligning to TRBD1. Germline V gene sequence: CDR1 SGHKS, CDR2 YYEKEE (reference sequence). J gave up 7 bases and V 1 base, and 13 bases lay outside the gene matches. The CDR3 contains 18 residues. CDR3 nucleotides: TGTGCCAGCAGCTTGTTAGTTTCTTTAGGGACAGGGGGGAATGAGCAGTTCTTC. It encodes CASSLLVSLGTGGNEQFF.

J is TRBJ1-2 and V is TRBV3-1 (or the pseudogene TRBV3-2); tentative D call: TRBD1 (6 bases). Germline V gene lookup returns CDR1 LGHDT and CDR2 YNNKEL (reference sequence). V was cut by 7 bases and J by 7 bases, with 13 bases left in between. This CDR3 region has 12 residues. CDR3 sequence: CASTGAAGGYTF. For the CDR3, the DNA is TGTGCCAGCACGGGGGCAGCTGGTGGCTACACCTTC.

The chain is built from TRBV28 and TRBJ2-7; 11 nucleotides agree with TRBD2. The ends lost 11 bases at V and 7 bases at J; junction bases unmatched: 19. This CDR3 is built from 16 residues. Germline CDR1 is MDHEN and CDR2 is SYDVKM. The CDR3 DNA reads as TGTGCCGGCGATATTAGCGTAGCGGGAGGGCCGGAAGAGCAGTACTTC. It is translated as CAGDISVAGGPEEQYF.

The chain links TRBV5-1 to TRBJ2-3; 10 bases align to TRBD2. The CDR3 contains 15 residues. Germline V CDR1 and CDR2: SGHRS, YFSETQ. J lost 5 bases, V lost 0 bases, and 3 bases had no gene match. CDR3 sequence (DNA): TGCGCCAGCAGCTTGGTGGGACTAGCGCAAGATACGCAGTATTTT. Encoded protein: CASSLVGLAQDTQYF.

The V gene is TRBV18, the J gene TRBJ1-1, with 9 positions matching TRBD1. J was trimmed by 4 bases and V by 5 bases; bases with no gene match: 5. CDR1 and CDR2 from the germline V gene are KGHSH and LQKENI. This CDR3 is 14 amino acids long. This CDR3 is CASSKDRGGTEAFF. CDR3 in DNA: TGTGCCAGCTCAAAGGACAGGGGTGGCACTGAAGCTTTCTTT.

The chain combines TRBV19 with TRBJ1-2; D is uncertain. CDR3 size: 14 residues. Germline CDR1 is LNHDA and CDR2 is SQIVND (reference sequence). Trimming took off 3 bases at V and 6 bases at J, with 14 bases between the two ends. The CDR3 DNA is TGTGCCAGTAGTATTATTGGACGGAGGCATGGCTACACCTTC. Translation gives CASSIIGRRHGYTF.

The gene calls are TRBV2 and TRBJ2-7; D may be TRBD1 or TRBD2 (6 bases each). The CDR3 is 14 amino acids. Germline assignment: CDR1 SNHLY and CDR2 FYNNEI. The ends were cut back, 0 bases at V and 3 bases at J, with 9 bases in the middle. The CDR3 nucleotides read TGTGCCAGCAGTGAAGCCGGGGGCTACTACGAGCAGTACTTC. It translates to CASSEAGGYYEQYF.

The J gene is TRBJ1-4, the V gene TRBV7-3; D is undetermined. Trimming pared 3 bases from V and 5 bases from J, leaving 13 bases between. This CDR3 has 15 residues. Per the germline V gene, CDR1 is SGHTA and CDR2 is FQGTGA. The CDR3 is CASSLGGSQNEKLFF. CDR3 nucleotide sequence: TGTGCCAGCAGCTTGGGCGGCAGCCAGAATGAAAAACTGTTTTTT.

The chain uses TRBV28 and TRBJ2-7; unclear D gene. V gave up 2 bases and J gave up 6 bases, with 8 bases separating them. Germline CDR1 reads MDHEN; CDR2 reads SYDVKM. CDR3 length: 12 residues. The CDR3 sequence is CASSLEVGEQYF. The CDR3 nucleotides are TGTGCCAGCAGTTTAGAAGTTGGCGAGCAGTACTTC.

This chain joins TRBV29-1 and TRBJ2-7, with 7 bases fitting TRBD1. The length of the CDR3 is 15 residues. The germline CDR1 and CDR2 sequences are SQVTM and ANQGSEA. The J segment lost 2 bases and the V segment lost 0 bases, leaving 7 bases of the junction unmatched. In nucleotides, the CDR3 is TGCAGCGTTGAAGATCGCAGGGGGATTACCTACGAGCAGTACTTC. Translated, it gives CSVEDRRGITYEQYF.

The gene calls are TRBV11-3 and TRBJ2-1; D not resolved. This CDR3 is 16 amino acids long. The germline gives CDR1 SGHNT, CDR2 YENEEA. Trimming pared 0 bases from V and 5 bases from J, leaving 14 bases between. DNA for the CDR3: TGTGCCAGCAGCTTAGATTCTATGGCGGCACACAATGAGCAGTTCTTC. Translating gives CASSLDSMAAHNEQFF.

This clone was detected only a few times. The chain links TRBV28 to TRBJ2-6, with D possibly TRBD2 on 6 matching bases. CDR3 length: 16 residues. Germline-derived CDR1 and CDR2 are MDHEN and SYDVKM. V lost 6 bases and J lost 0, with 12 bases in between. The CDR3 sequence is CASREGGDSGANVLTF. CDR3 nucleotides: TGTGCCAGCAGGGAAGGCGGGGACTCTGGGGCCAACGTCCTGACTTTC.

This chain links TRBV28 with TRBJ2-1, with 13 bases aligning to TRBD2. The junction had 9 bases not matched to a gene; V was cut back by 2 bases and J by 5 bases. The germline gives CDR1 MDHEN, CDR2 SYDVKM. The CDR3 consists of 18 residues. The CDR3 sequence is CASSLPRTSGSPHNEQFF. CDR3 nucleotide sequence: TGTGCCAGCAGTTTACCCCGGACTAGCGGGAGCCCCCACAATGAGCAGTTCTTC.

The V gene is TRBV2, the J gene TRBJ2-1; tentatively, D is TRBD2 (6 bases). The CDR3 is 14 residues long. Trimming stripped 7 bases from V and 5 bases from J, with 15 bases between. Germline V lookup: CDR1 SNHLY, CDR2 FYNNEI. CDR3: CASILIAANNEQFF. DNA for the CDR3: TGTGCCAGCATTCTCATAGCGGCAAACAATGAGCAGTTCTTC.

V is TRBV6-5 and J is TRBJ1-1, with 8 bases that match TRBD1. The V gene end was trimmed by 5 bases and the J gene end by 0 bases; junction bases not matched to a gene: 5. This CDR3 spans 15 amino acids. Germline CDR1 reads MNHEY; CDR2 reads SVGAGI. CDR3 sequence reads: CASSLQGALNTEAFF. Written as DNA, the CDR3 is TGTGCCAGCAGTCTTCAGGGGGCGTTGAACACTGAAGCTTTCTTT.